These 20 T cell receptor beta chains came from one sample sequenced in a study of CD8+ T cells in alopecia areata. The sequencing template was cDNA reverse transcribed from extracted RNA. Data came from immunoSEQ multiplex PCR; TCRdb stores just in-frame clones and leaves some out. The sample contains about 200,000 clones, roughly three fifths of which appear only once. Material: CD8+ T cells sorted from blood. The source of these receptors is a human donor in good health.

Written as DNA, the CDR3 is TGTGCCAGCAGCGCGGGGGACGGGAACACTGAAGCTTTCTTT. Translated: CASSAGDGNTEAFF. The genes are TRBV9 and TRBJ1-1, with D possibly TRBD1 on 5 matching bases. Germline loops: CDR1 SGDLS, CDR2 YYNGEE. The CDR3 loop spans 14 amino acids. Deletions cut 3 bases from V and 1 base from J, with 10 bases between.

The chain links TRBV15 to TRBJ1-5, with D unresolved. Germline V CDR1 and CDR2: LNHNV, YYDKDF (reference sequence). This CDR3 is built from 17 residues. V was trimmed by 4 bases and J by 2 bases, leaving 18 bases between them. CDR3 loop: CATSTTADGARNQPQHF. The CDR3 DNA reads TGTGCCACCAGCACCACGGCGGACGGCGCCCGCAATCAGCCCCAGCATTTT. The complete variable domain, with remaining parts taken from reference TRBV15 and TRBJ1-5, reads DAMVIQNPRYQVTQFGKPVTLSCSQTLNHNVMYWYQQKSSQAPKLLFHYYDKDFNNEADTPDNFQSRRPNTSFCFLDIRSPGLGDTAMYLCATSTTADGARNQPQHFGDGTRLSIL.

This clone came up a few times. This rearrangement joins TRBV7-6 to TRBJ2-7; TRBD2 might be the D (5 bases). The V gene lost 8 bases and the J gene lost 6 bases, with 14 bases spanning the gap. The CDR3 runs 12 residues. CDR1 is SGHVS and CDR2 is FNYEAQ in the germline V gene. CDR3 in amino acids: CASGILEGEQYF. The CDR3 DNA is TGTGCCAGCGGGATATTAGAGGGCGAGCAGTACTTC.

This clone showed up just once. This chain connects TRBV15 to TRBJ2-7; the match to TRBD1 covers 12 bases. This CDR3 region has 15 residues. The J segment lost 4 bases and the V segment lost 3 bases, leaving 4 bases of the junction unmatched. CDR1 is LNHNV, CDR2 YYDKDF, per germline (reference sequence). This chain's CDR3 is CATSSGTGGQYEQYF. CDR3 DNA sequence: TGTGCCACCAGCAGTGGGACAGGGGGCCAGTACGAGCAGTACTTC. The variable domain in full, completed from reference TRBV15 and TRBJ2-7, reads DAMVIQNPRYQVTQFGKPVTLSCSQTLNHNVMYWYQQKSSQAPKLLFHYYDKDFNNEADTPDNFQSRRPNTSFCFLDIRSPGLGDTAMYLCATSSGTGGQYEQYFGPGTRLTVT.

The rearrangement links TRBV7-2 to TRBJ2-1; 12 bases align to TRBD2. With 4 bases clipped from V and 6 bases from J, the junction kept 4 bases outside the gene matches. CDR3 length equals 15 residues. The germline V gene has CDR1 SGHTA and CDR2 FQGNSA. CDR3 bases: TGTGCCAGCAGCTCCCTAGCGGGGGGGGGCAATGAGCAGTTCTTC. Protein: CASSSLAGGGNEQFF.

The chain joins TRBV2 to TRBJ1-1; 7 positions agree with TRBD1. V was pared by 10 bases and J by 1 base, with 6 bases of the junction left unmatched. CDR1 is SNHLY, CDR2 FYNNEI, per germline. This CDR3 has 13 residues. CDR3 nucleotides: TGTGCCAACCGACAGGGCCCGAACACTGAAGCTTTCTTT. Translated: CANRQGPNTEAFF.

V is TRBV5-6 and J is TRBJ2-7; no definite D call. The CDR3 length is 12 residues. With 7 bases removed from V and 5 bases from J, the gap between germline ends came to 13 bases. From germline, CDR1 is SGHDT and CDR2 YYEEEE. DNA of the CDR3: TGTGCCAGCTGTGAGAGGAGCAACGAGCAGTACTTC. Translated, it gives CASCERSNEQYF.

The chain recombines TRBV4-1 with TRBJ1-2; D call uncertain. This CDR3 is 14 amino acids long. Germline V lookup: CDR1 MGHRA, CDR2 YSYEKL. Trimming took 1 base from V and 6 from J, leaving 12 bases between them. Here the CDR3 DNA reads TGCGCCAGCAGCCAAGGAAAGGGAAGGGATGGCTACACCTTC. Translation gives CASSQGKGRDGYTF.

Worth noting for this clone: Other DNA sequences in this specimen translate into the identical CDR3. This chain joins TRBV29-1 and TRBJ1-1; D is unclear. This CDR3 spans 10 amino acids. Looked up from germline, CDR1 is SQVTM and CDR2 is ANQGSEA. V gave up 6 bases and J gave up 5 bases, with 7 bases separating them. The chain's CDR3 is CSVSGTEAFF. CDR3 bases: TGCAGCGTCTCAGGAACTGAAGCTTTCTTT.

This clone occurred a few times. CDR3 loop: CASSLAQYSNQPQHF. CDR3 sequence (DNA): TGTGCCAGCAGTTTAGCACAGTATAGCAATCAGCCCCAGCATTTT. V gene TRBV27 combines with J gene TRBJ1-5; D is undetermined. Deletions cut 2 bases from V and 0 bases from J, with 8 bases between. Germline V gene lookup returns CDR1 MNHEY and CDR2 SMNVEV (reference sequence). This CDR3 has 15 residues.

The gene calls are TRBV30 and TRBJ2-4, with a tentative D call TRBD1 (6 bases). V gave up 4 bases and J gave up 6 bases, with 10 bases separating them. This CDR3 has 12 amino acids. Germline CDR1 and CDR2: GTSNPN and SVGIG (reference sequence). CDR3 sequence reads: CAWKRTANIQYF. As DNA, the CDR3 is TGTGCCTGGAAGCGGACAGCAAACATTCAGTACTTC.

The CDR3 sequence: CASSGESSEAFF. The CDR3 DNA reads TGTGCCAGCAGCGGGGAGAGCTCTGAAGCTTTCTTT. The chain links TRBV5-6 to TRBJ1-1; D not resolved. The V end was cut by 4 bases, the J end by 6 bases, with 10 bases between. This CDR3 has 12 amino acids. Looked up from germline, CDR1 is SGHDT and CDR2 is YYEEEE.

The V and J genes are TRBV25-1 and TRBJ2-7; no clear D. This CDR3 has 14 amino acids. The V gene's germline CDR1 is MGHDK and CDR2 SYGVNS. V was shortened by 1 base and J by 0 bases, with 7 bases between the two germline ends. Here the CDR3 DNA reads TGTGCCAGCAGTGAATCAGAAAGCTCCTACGAGCAGTACTTC. Its translation is CASSESESSYEQYF.

This chain joins TRBV29-1 and TRBJ2-3, with a tentative D call TRBD2 (6 bases). V lost 7 bases to trimming and J lost 9 bases, with 17 bases between them. In germline, CDR1 is SQVTM, CDR2 ANQGSEA. The CDR3 is made up of 12 amino acids. CDR3 bases: TGCAGCGCATACGGGGGTACGGGGACGCAGTATTTT. This encodes CSAYGGTGTQYF.

As concerns this clone: The same CDR3 can be traced to other DNA sequences in this sample. This chain links TRBV4-1 with TRBJ2-3; D is perhaps TRBD2 (6 bases). Trimming stripped 1 base from V and 1 base from J, with 6 bases between. The CDR3 has 14 amino acids. Germline-derived CDR1 and CDR2 are MGHRA and YSYEKL. The CDR3 is CASSQGGGTDTQYF. The CDR3 region has the DNA TGCGCCAGCAGCCAAGGGGGGGGCACAGATACGCAGTATTTT.

The CDR3 coding sequence is TGTGCCAGCAGCTTCTTAATTACTGCTAGCACAGATACGCAGTATTTT. Amino acids: CASSFLITASTDTQYF. The chain couples TRBV5-4 to TRBJ2-3, with D unresolved. This CDR3 is built from 16 residues. V lost 2 bases to trimming and J lost 0 bases, with 13 bases between them. Germline V gene sequence: CDR1 SGHNT, CDR2 YYREEE (reference sequence).

Regarding this clone: In the same sample, other DNA sequences code for this CDR3. The rearrangement joins TRBV29-1 to TRBJ2-1; D call uncertain. Germline V gene lookup returns CDR1 SQVTM and CDR2 ANQGSEA. V lost 3 bases and J lost 5, with 8 bases in between. The CDR3 extends over 12 amino acids. CDR3 sequence reads: CSVEVRDNEQFF. CDR3 coding DNA: TGCAGCGTTGAGGTCCGGGACAATGAGCAGTTCTTC.

V is TRBV5-1 and J is TRBJ2-1; D uncertain. The germline CDR1 and CDR2 sequences are SGHRS and YFSETQ. V dropped 6 bases and J dropped 0 bases, with 7 bases sitting between them. This CDR3 region has 13 residues. The CDR3 region is CASTRSSYNEQFF. Here the CDR3 DNA reads TGCGCCAGCACAAGGAGCTCCTACAATGAGCAGTTCTTC.

The chain links TRBV7-9 to TRBJ2-7; D is unresolved. The CDR3 runs to 12 residues. Germline lookup yields CDR1 SEHNR and CDR2 FQNEAQ (reference sequence). Trimming left V 6 bases short and J 2 bases short, with 8 bases between. As DNA, the CDR3 is TGTGCCAGCAGTGACGGTACCTACGAGCAGTACTTC. This translates into CASSDGTYEQYF.

The V call is TRBV4-1, the J call TRBJ1-2, with D tentatively TRBD1 (5 bases). Deletions cut 1 base from V and 6 bases from J, with 12 bases between. The CDR3 runs to 14 residues. Looked up from germline, CDR1 is MGHRA and CDR2 is YSYEKL. CDR3 sequence (DNA): TGCGCCAGCAGCCAAGTTGGAGGGGCCAATGGCTACACCTTC. It specifies CASSQVGGANGYTF.